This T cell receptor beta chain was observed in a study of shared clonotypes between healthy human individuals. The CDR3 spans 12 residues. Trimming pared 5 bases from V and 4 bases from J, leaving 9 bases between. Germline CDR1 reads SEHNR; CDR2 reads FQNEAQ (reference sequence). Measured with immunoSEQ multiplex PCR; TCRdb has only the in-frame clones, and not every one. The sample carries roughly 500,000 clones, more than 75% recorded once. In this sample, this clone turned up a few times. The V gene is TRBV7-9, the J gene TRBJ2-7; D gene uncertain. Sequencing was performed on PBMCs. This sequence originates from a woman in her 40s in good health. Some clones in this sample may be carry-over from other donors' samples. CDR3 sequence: CASSLQTYEQYF. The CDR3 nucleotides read TGTGCCAGCAGCCTCCAGACATACGAGCAGTACTTC.